One sample yielded the 10 T cell receptor beta chains listed below, sequenced in a study of cytomegalovirus exposure and HLA in healthy donors. The primer mix had 60 Vbeta and 13 Jbeta primers. Measured with immunoSEQ multiplex PCR; TCRdb has only the in-frame clones, and not every one. Among tens of thousands of clones, less than 80% were seen once, and the ten largest hold about 1.4%. Sequenced material: PBMCs. The receptors derive from a male donor in good health and CMV-seronegative.

V usage is TRBV11-2 and J usage is TRBJ1-5; D is ambiguous. CDR1 SGHAT and CDR2 FQNNGV come from the germline V gene. This CDR3 is built from 12 residues. The V end lost 3 bases, the J end lost 6 bases, and 6 bases lay between the germline ends. This chain's CDR3 is CASSFRGQPQHF. CDR3 DNA sequence: TGTGCCAGCAGCTTCCGCGGTCAGCCCCAGCATTTT.

This clone was counted a single time. An end of the junction differs from the germline gene, which may be a read error. The rearrangement joins TRBV29-1 to TRBJ2-6; tentatively, D is TRBD1 (5 bases). This CDR3 contains 14 residues. CDR1 is SQVTM, CDR2 ANQGSEA, per germline. The CDR3: CSVEKSSGANGLTF. The CDR3 coding sequence is TGCAGCGTTGAGAAGAGCTCTGGGGCCAACGGCCTGACTTTC.

The V and J genes are TRBV7-9 and TRBJ1-1; D remains unclear. Germline CDR1 is SEHNR and CDR2 is FQNEAQ (reference sequence). The CDR3 is 14 residues long. Between the trimmed V and J ends, which lost 1 base and 2 bases, there was a span of 8 bases. CDR3 protein: CASSLGGRNTEAFF. The CDR3 DNA follows: TGTGCCAGCAGCTTAGGCGGGAGAAACACTGAAGCTTTCTTT.

The V gene is TRBV18, the J gene TRBJ1-3; D remains unclear. The germline gives CDR1 KGHSH, CDR2 LQKENI. The CDR3 is 13 amino acids. Trimming removed 0 bases from V and 4 bases from J, with 4 bases in between. Here the CDR3 reads CASSPPEGNTIYF. DNA for the CDR3: TGTGCCAGCTCACCACCGGAGGGAAACACCATATATTTT. Full variable domain (rest looked up from reference TRBV18 and TRBJ1-3): NAGVMQNPRHLVRRRGQEARLRCSPMKGHSHVYWYRQLPEEGLKFMVYLQKENIIDESGMPKERFSAEFPKEGPSILRIQQVVRGDSAAYFCASSPPEGNTIYFGEGSWLTVV.

The chain combines TRBV19 with TRBJ1-2; 7 bases are a match to TRBD1. From germline, CDR1 is LNHDA and CDR2 SQIVND (reference sequence). With V trimmed by 8 bases and J by 3 bases, 3 bases remained unmatched. CDR3 length: 12 amino acids. CDR3 in DNA: TGTGCCAGTTATCAGGGGGACTATGGCTACACCTTC. Its translation is CASYQGDYGYTF.

CDR3 in DNA: TGTGCCAGCAGTTTATGGGACAGGGGGCCACAAGAGACCCAGTACTTC. Translation: CASSLWDRGPQETQYF. The gene calls are TRBV28 and TRBJ2-5, with TRBD1 identical over 11 bases. CDR1 MDHEN and CDR2 SYDVKM come from the germline V gene. CDR3 length: 16 residues. The V segment lost 0 bases and the J segment 2 bases; nucleotides outside the gene matches: 2.

The genes are TRBV6-5 and TRBJ2-5; 7 positions match TRBD1. CDR1 and CDR2 (germline): MNHEY, SVGAGI. The junction had 11 bases not matched to a gene; V was cut back by 6 bases and J by 4 bases. The CDR3 is 15 residues long. The CDR3 DNA follows: TGTGCCAGCAGCTTACAGGGGACCAACAGAGAGACCCAGTACTTC. It is translated as CASSLQGTNRETQYF.

In this sample, this clone turned up a few times. The rearrangement joins TRBV10-3 to TRBJ1-6; D possibly corresponds to TRBD1 (5 bases). Germline V gene data show CDR1 as ENHRY and CDR2 as SYGVKD. V was cut by 0 bases and J by 7 bases, with 10 bases left in between. The CDR3 is 15 residues long. This chain's CDR3 is CAISESAGKNSPLHF. The CDR3 coding sequence is TGTGCCATCAGTGAGTCCGCAGGGAAAAATTCACCCCTCCACTTT.

CDR3 sequence: CASKTSGRASTDTQYF. The CDR3 DNA sequence: TGTGCCAGCAAGACTAGCGGGAGGGCTAGCACAGATACGCAGTATTTT. The chain links TRBV13 to TRBJ2-3; 14 bases map to TRBD2. Germline-derived CDR1 and CDR2 are PRHDT and FYEKMQ (reference sequence). The CDR3 is 16 amino acids. The trim removed 7 bases at V and 0 bases at J, leaving 3 bases unmatched.

The chain's CDR3 is CASKRSVQGGEKLFF. For the CDR3, the DNA is TGCGCCAGCAAGCGGTCAGTCCAAGGCGGGGAAAAACTGTTTTTT. The rearrangement joins TRBV5-1 to TRBJ1-4; D unclear. Trimming took 6 bases from V and 8 from J, leaving 20 bases between them. Germline loops: CDR1 SGHRS, CDR2 YFSETQ. CDR3 size: 15 residues.